The 29 T cell receptor beta chains in this list originate from one sample, sequenced in a study of blood T cell repertoires in COVID-19 (dated by TCRdb to the early 2020s). The receptor library was made with the immunoSEQ multiplex PCR assay. Imported from immuneACCESS, the table was reduced by TCRdb to in-frame sequences with V and J called. These copies leave out some clones; in studies compared against another copy, an unresolved V gene accounts for under half, and the cause of the remainder is not known. Within this sample are about 50,000 clones, with about 87% of them counted one time only. The biggest ten clones account for 9.5% to 15% of the sample. Sequences were obtained from peripheral blood. The receptors shown here come from a human donor with active COVID-19. The donor label of this sample is uncertain.

The CDR3 sequence: CASSLIQQGEAFF. CDR3 DNA: TGCGCCAGCAGCTTGATCCAACAGGGTGAAGCTTTCTTT. The rearrangement links TRBV5-1 to TRBJ1-1, with D possibly matching TRBD1 (6 bases). Germline CDR1 reads SGHRS; CDR2 reads YFSETQ. CDR3 size: 13 residues. V lost 1 base, J lost 7 bases, and 11 bases lay in between.

The chain uses TRBV7-8 and TRBJ2-7; 7 positions match TRBD1. The CDR3 loop spans 15 amino acids. V was pared by 1 base and J by 0 bases, with 3 bases of the junction left unmatched. Germline CDR1 and CDR2: SGHVS and FQNEAQ. The CDR3: CASSLDRGPSYEQYF. DNA for the CDR3: TGTGCCAGCAGCTTAGACAGGGGCCCCTCCTACGAGCAGTACTTC.

The chain joins TRBV4-3 to TRBJ2-3; D gene ambiguous. The CDR3 has 11 amino acids. The germline CDR1 and CDR2 sequences are LGHNA and YSLEER. The V end lost 4 bases, the J end lost 9 bases, and 8 bases lay between the germline ends. The CDR3 nucleotides are TGCGCCAGCAGCCCTACTTCAACGCAGTATTTT. Protein product: CASSPTSTQYF.

The rearrangement links TRBV18 to TRBJ2-1; TRBD2 agrees at 10 bases. J gave up 0 bases and V 6 bases, and 14 bases lay outside the gene matches. This CDR3 region has 19 residues. CDR1 and CDR2 (germline): KGHSH, LQKENI. CDR3 protein: CASSPAERTSGSSYNEQFF. CDR3 in DNA: TGTGCCAGCTCTCCTGCGGAGAGGACTAGCGGAAGCTCCTACAATGAGCAGTTCTTC.

This clone was observed a single time. This chain joins TRBV29-1 and TRBJ1-1, with no clear D. Germline V lookup: CDR1 SQVTM, CDR2 ANQGSEA. CDR3 length: 13 amino acids. The V and J ends lost 1 base and 1 base respectively, with 7 bases between them. The CDR3 loop reads CSVEARQNTEAFF. CDR3 coding DNA: TGCAGCGTTGAAGCCAGGCAGAACACTGAAGCTTTCTTT.

V is TRBV2 and J is TRBJ1-4, with D hard to call. Trimming left V 6 bases short and J 8 bases short, with 13 bases between. CDR3 size: 13 residues. Germline V lookup: CDR1 SNHLY, CDR2 FYNNEI. The CDR3 nucleotides read TGTGCCAGCAGGGAGGACCCAAGGGAAAAACTGTTTTTT. Its translation is CASREDPREKLFF.

J is TRBJ2-5 and V is TRBV5-6; TRBD2 might be the D (6 bases). There are 14 residues in the CDR3. V was clipped by 0 bases and J by 4 bases, with 10 bases between them. Germline V gene data show CDR1 as SGHDT and CDR2 as YYEEEE. The CDR3 protein is CASSLDYGGETQYF. CDR3 DNA: TGTGCCAGCAGCTTGGATTACGGGGGAGAGACCCAGTACTTC.

The chain carries TRBV28 and TRBJ2-7; 7 bases fit TRBD1. Germline values: CDR1 MDHEN, CDR2 SYDVKM. Trimming cost V 6 bases and J 6 bases; bases outside gene matches: 14. This CDR3 region has 15 residues. CDR3 amino acids: CASREVGGLVGEQYF. CDR3 nucleotide sequence: TGTGCCAGCAGGGAGGTAGGGGGCCTGGTGGGCGAGCAGTACTTC.

The chain employs TRBV5-1 and TRBJ2-7; 8 nucleotides agree with TRBD2. CDR1 is SGHRS, CDR2 YFSETQ, per germline. The V gene end was trimmed by 0 bases and the J gene end by 1 base; junction bases not matched to a gene: 0. The CDR3 has 14 amino acids. The chain's CDR3 is CASSLERGSYEQYF. CDR3 in DNA: TGCGCCAGCAGCTTGGAGCGGGGGTCCTACGAGCAGTACTTC.

This chain uses TRBV4-1 with TRBJ2-2; no reliable D call. Germline-derived CDR1 and CDR2 are MGHRA and YSYEKL. V gave up 1 base and J gave up 3 bases, with 21 bases separating them. This CDR3 has 19 residues. CDR3 amino acids: CASSQGGLLRLADTGELFF. The CDR3 nucleotides are TGCGCCAGCAGCCAAGGCGGTCTTCTACGACTTGCGGACACCGGGGAGCTGTTTTTT.

This chain links TRBV5-4 with TRBJ2-5; 8 positions match TRBD1. CDR1 is SGHNT, CDR2 YYREEE, per germline (reference sequence). Trimming cost V 5 bases and J 4 bases; bases outside gene matches: 4. This CDR3 is 13 amino acids long. The CDR3 reads CASSIGQGETQYF. CDR3 in DNA: TGTGCCAGCAGTATCGGACAGGGAGAGACCCAGTACTTC.

The chain recombines TRBV7-9 with TRBJ1-1, with D perhaps matching TRBD1 (5 bases). CDR1 and CDR2 from the germline V gene are SEHNR and FQNEAQ (reference sequence). Trimming took off 7 bases at V and 7 bases at J, with 13 bases between the two ends. There are 12 residues in the CDR3. In DNA form, the CDR3 reads TGTGCCAGCAAGGACGGGGGAATTGAAGCTTTCTTT. Its translation: CASKDGGIEAFF.

The V gene is TRBV7-9, the J gene TRBJ2-7, with D perhaps matching TRBD2 (6 bases). V lost 0 bases, J lost 6 bases, and 15 bases lay in between. This CDR3 has 15 amino acids. The germline V gene encodes CDR1 SEHNR and CDR2 FQNEAQ (reference sequence). The CDR3: CASSLASLGRSEQYF. As DNA, the CDR3 is TGTGCCAGCAGCTTAGCGAGCCTAGGGAGGTCCGAGCAGTACTTC.

This chain connects TRBV11-2 to TRBJ2-1, with 14 bases matching TRBD2. Germline CDR1 reads SGHAT; CDR2 reads FQNNGV. Germline trimming cut 5 bases from V and 10 bases from J; bases unmatched to any gene: 7. CDR3 length: 15 amino acids. The CDR3 protein is CASSKGLAGEGEQFF. The CDR3 DNA reads TGTGCCAGCAGCAAGGGACTAGCGGGGGAAGGGGAGCAGTTCTTC.

The chain's CDR3 is CASSQDRGTEAFF. The CDR3 nucleotides read TGTGCCAGCAGCCAAGATCGGGGTACTGAAGCTTTCTTT. The chain recombines TRBV14 with TRBJ1-1; D is unclear. Trimming removed 0 bases at V and 5 bases at J, with 7 bases between. The CDR3 consists of 13 residues. Germline CDR1 reads SGHDN; CDR2 reads FVKESK.

In its sample, this clone was seen once. The junction departs from germline at one end; a sequencing error may be responsible. The V call is TRBV2, the J call TRBJ1-5; 7 bases agree with TRBD1. The CDR3 runs to 15 residues. Germline CDR1 SNHLY, CDR2 FYNNEI. CDR3 amino acids: CASSEGGTGNQPQHF. In DNA, the CDR3 is TGTGCCAGCAGCGAAGGGGGGACAGGCAATCAGCCCCAGCATTTT.

The J gene is TRBJ2-7, the V gene TRBV10-3, with 7 bases that match TRBD2. V was clipped by 6 bases and J by 3 bases; unmatched bases: 11. The CDR3 loop spans 15 amino acids. Germline V gene sequence: CDR1 ENHRY, CDR2 SYGVKD. CDR3 sequence: CAIRGGASGIYEQYF. The DNA of the CDR3 is TGTGCCATCAGAGGTGGCGCTAGCGGAATCTACGAGCAGTACTTC.

In its sample, this clone ranks as medium-sized. The chain couples TRBV9 to TRBJ1-1; no definite D call. V was shortened by 4 bases and J by 4 bases, with 11 bases between the two germline ends. CDR1 and CDR2 from the germline V gene are SGDLS and YYNGEE. CDR3 length equals 13 residues. In DNA, the CDR3 is TGTGCCAGCAGCCCGTTTGAGGGCACTGAAGCTTTCTTT. Protein sequence: CASSPFEGTEAFF.

The chain has TRBV6-1 and TRBJ2-5, with 12 bases aligning to TRBD2. CDR1 and CDR2 (germline): MNHNS, SASEGT. The CDR3 runs to 15 residues. V gave up 2 bases and J gave up 2 bases; unmatched junction bases: 0. The CDR3 sequence: CASSELAGGQETQYF. In DNA, the CDR3 is TGTGCCAGCAGTGAACTAGCGGGGGGGCAAGAGACCCAGTACTTC.

The CDR3 sequence is CASSSGQGAYEKLFF. CDR3 coding DNA: TGTGCCAGCAGCTCCGGACAGGGGGCATATGAAAAACTGTTTTTT. The rearrangement links TRBV5-8 to TRBJ1-4; TRBD1 aligns across 11 bases. Germline loops: CDR1 SGHTS, CDR2 YDEGEE. V shed 3 bases and J 6 bases; nucleotides not matched to a gene: 4. The CDR3 covers 15 residues. Supplemented by reference TRBV5-8 and TRBJ1-4, the full variable domain reads EAGVTQSPTHLIKTRGQQATLRCSPISGHTSVYWYQQALGLGLQFLLWYDEGEERNRGNFPPRFSGRQFPNYSSELNVNALELEDSALYLCASSSGQGAYEKLFFGSGTQLSVL.

CDR3 protein: CASSLSSTSGRIGEQFF. DNA of the CDR3: TGTGCCAGCAGCTTATCTTCGACTAGCGGGAGAATTGGGGAGCAGTTCTTC. The chain carries TRBV7-2 and TRBJ2-1; 12 bases line up with TRBD2. The V gene's germline CDR1 is SGHTA and CDR2 FQGNSA. There are 17 residues in the CDR3. With 2 bases clipped from V and 10 bases from J, the junction kept 12 bases outside the gene matches.

The chain recombines TRBV5-4 with TRBJ1-4; tentative D call: TRBD1 (5 bases). Trimming pared 0 bases from V and 3 bases from J, leaving 12 bases between. The germline gives CDR1 SGHNT, CDR2 YYREEE (reference sequence). The CDR3 extends over 16 amino acids. CDR3 sequence (DNA): TGTGCCAGCAGCTTGGGAGGGAGGGGTGCTAATGAAAAACTGTTTTTT. This translates into CASSLGGRGANEKLFF. The variable domain in full, completed from reference TRBV5-4 and TRBJ1-4, reads ETGVTQSPTHLIKTRGQQVTLRCSSQSGHNTVSWYQQALGQGPQFIFQYYREEENGRGNFPPRFSGLQFPNYSSELNVNALELDDSALYLCASSLGGRGANEKLFFGSGTQLSVL.

This chain uses TRBV4-2 with TRBJ2-5; 8 bases are shared with TRBD2. The CDR3 runs 15 residues. CDR1 LGHNA and CDR2 YNFKEQ come from the germline V gene. V dropped 0 bases and J dropped 5; count of bases not matched to a gene: 5. In nucleotides, the CDR3 is TGTGCCAGCAGCCAAGATGGGGCTAGCGGGGAGACCCAGTACTTC. It codes for CASSQDGASGETQYF.

This rearrangement joins TRBV5-1 to TRBJ2-7, with 7 bases aligning to TRBD1. Trimming at V came to 2 bases and at J to 1 base, leaving 6 bases not matched to a gene. This CDR3 spans 15 amino acids. Germline-derived CDR1 and CDR2 are SGHRS and YFSETQ. The CDR3 nucleotides read TGCGCCAGCAGCTTCTGGACAGGCGAATCCTACGAGCAGTACTTC. As protein: CASSFWTGESYEQYF.

The V call is TRBV21-1, the J call TRBJ1-1; the table's TRBD1 call for D was not verified on the DNA. TRBV21-1 is tagged as a pseudogene. CDR3 length equals 12 residues. The CDR3 nucleotides read TGTGCCAGCAGGGGGGCAGGGACTGAAGCTTTCTTT. It translates to CASRGAGTEAFF.

The chain uses TRBV18 and TRBJ2-3; the D is unclear. This CDR3 has 15 residues. In germline, CDR1 is KGHSH, CDR2 LQKENI. V lost 6 bases and J lost 0, with 13 bases in between. CDR3 in amino acids: CASSDRRSSTDTQYF. The CDR3 DNA sequence: TGTGCCAGCTCTGACCGGAGATCTAGCACAGATACGCAGTATTTT.

The chain recombines TRBV18 with TRBJ2-4, with 8 bases lining up with TRBD2. CDR3 size: 15 residues. Looked up from germline, CDR1 is KGHSH and CDR2 is LQKENI. V was pared by 6 bases and J by 0 bases, with 4 bases of the junction left unmatched. CDR3 region: CASSPTSGAKNIQYF. The DNA for the CDR3 is TGTGCCAGCTCTCCAACTAGCGGAGCCAAAAACATTCAGTACTTC.

The V call is TRBV2, the J call TRBJ1-1; 8 bases align to TRBD1. From germline, CDR1 is SNHLY and CDR2 FYNNEI. The CDR3 length is 20 residues. Trimming took 3 bases from V and 5 from J; bases not matched to a gene: 23. DNA for the CDR3: TGTGCCAGCAGTGATTATGGACAGGGTCCGTTTTTTGATTGGGGGACTGAAGCTTTCTTT. It encodes CASSDYGQGPFFDWGTEAFF.

This chain connects TRBV11-2 to TRBJ2-5, with D unclear. The CDR3 spans 15 residues. Germline V gene data show CDR1 as SGHAT and CDR2 as FQNNGV. V was trimmed by 3 bases and J by 1 base, leaving 12 bases between them. The chain's CDR3 is CASSLSRVAQETQYF. In DNA form, the CDR3 reads TGTGCCAGCAGCTTGAGTAGAGTCGCCCAAGAGACCCAGTACTTC.